Each of the 11 T cell receptor beta chains below was sequenced from the same sample in a study of T cells in Graves' hyperthyroidism and ophthalmopathy. RNA transcripts were the template for amplifying TCR beta CDR3 regions. Researchers ran a first-round RT-PCR on the TCR CDR3 using the HTBI primer set. Each CDR3 protein gets one entry after TCRdb re-called the multiplex PCR reads with MiXCR. The table records approximately 510,000 distinct CDR3 sequences, around 21% of them present only once. Input material: blood. These receptors were collected from a man aged 18 to 30 with Graves' hyperthyroidism.

This clonotype was recorded many times. V and J are TRBV20-1 and TRBJ1-1, with 7 bases identical to TRBD1. With 6 bases clipped from V and 6 bases from J, the junction kept 10 bases outside the gene matches. The germline V gene has CDR1 DFQATT and CDR2 SNEGSKA (reference sequence). The CDR3 totals 13 residues. CDR3 in amino acids: CSARAPGQSEAFF. The CDR3 DNA reads TGCAGTGCCAGGGCCCCGGGACAGTCTGAAGCTTTCTTT.

This clonotype came up a few times. This rearrangement joins TRBV9 to TRBJ1-1, with a tentative D call TRBD1 (5 bases). V was clipped by 0 bases and J by 4 bases, with 13 bases between them. There are 15 residues in the CDR3. CDR1 is SGDLS, CDR2 YYNGEE, per germline. The CDR3: CASSVDGSRGTEAFF. DNA for the CDR3: TGTGCCAGCAGCGTAGATGGGAGTAGGGGCACTGAAGCTTTCTTT.

V gene TRBV20-1 combines with J gene TRBJ1-2, with D hard to call. CDR1 DFQATT and CDR2 SNEGSKA come from the germline V gene (reference sequence). The V end was cut by 6 bases, the J end by 6 bases, with 11 bases between. The CDR3 has 11 residues. CDR3 nucleotides: TGCAGTGCCCTCCCCTTGGATGGCTACACCTTC. Its protein is CSALPLDGYTF.

This clonotype was detected many times. The chain recombines TRBV6-5 with TRBJ1-2; TRBD1 might be the D (6 bases). There are 17 residues in the CDR3. Germline V gene lookup returns CDR1 MNHEY and CDR2 SVGAGI. V gave up 2 bases and J gave up 4 bases, with 20 bases separating them. The CDR3 region is CASSYPRPGGAGYGYTF. CDR3 bases: TGTGCCAGCAGTTACCCCCGCCCTGGGGGCGCGGGCTATGGCTACACCTTC.

The chain employs TRBV11-2 and TRBJ1-6; a possible D gene is TRBD1 (6 bases). Germline V gene data show CDR1 as SGHAT and CDR2 as FQNNGV. The ends were cut back, 4 bases at V and 1 base at J, with 17 bases in the middle. This CDR3 has 18 residues. The CDR3 DNA sequence: TGTGCCAGCAGCTCAAGGGGGGGGACCCGATCCTATAATTCACCCCTCCACTTT. This encodes CASSSRGGTRSYNSPLHF.

This clonotype was observed at least ten times. V and J are TRBV7-9 and TRBJ2-5; D assignment may be TRBD1 or TRBD2 (5 bases each). The CDR3 loop spans 16 amino acids. Germline V gives CDR1 SEHNR, CDR2 FQNEAQ (reference sequence). The V and J ends lost 1 base and 13 bases respectively, with 25 bases between them. CDR3 in DNA: TGTGCCAGCAGCTTAGAGATAGGGGACCGAAGTTACAGTCCGTACTTC. This translates into CASSLEIGDRSYSPYF.

The sample holds many counts of this clonotype. The chain uses TRBV29-1 and TRBJ1-1, with D perhaps matching TRBD1 (6 bases). The CDR3 has 13 residues. Germline CDR1 is SQVTM and CDR2 is ANQGSEA. The V gene lost 4 bases and the J gene lost 1 base, with 10 bases spanning the gap. The CDR3 nucleotides read TGCAGCGTTGGGGGGCTTCGGAACACTGAAGCTTTCTTT. This translates into CSVGGLRNTEAFF. Together with reference TRBV29-1 and TRBJ1-1, the CDR3 gives the full variable domain: SAVISQKPSRDICQRGTSLTIQCQVDSQVTMMFWYRQQPGQSLTLIATANQGSEATYESGFVIDKFPISRPNLTFSTLTVSNMSPEDSSIYLCSVGGLRNTEAFFGQGTRLTVV.

This clonotype came up many times. The chain recombines TRBV12-3 or TRBV12-4 with TRBJ2-7; tentative D call: TRBD1 (6 bases). V dropped 6 bases and J dropped 0 bases, with 9 bases sitting between them. The CDR3 is 13 amino acids. DNA for the CDR3: TGTGCCAGCAGAGGGACAAGCTCCTACGAGCAGTACTTC. Amino acids: CASRGTSSYEQYF.

This clonotype was counted ten times or more. The rearrangement uses TRBV28 and TRBJ1-2; 7 nucleotides agree with TRBD1. Germline CDR1 MDHEN, CDR2 SYDVKM. This CDR3 has 12 amino acids. Trimming cost V 6 bases and J 6 bases; bases outside gene matches: 4. CDR3 residues: CASSLTGDGYTF. DNA of the CDR3: TGTGCCAGCAGCCTAACAGGGGATGGCTACACCTTC.

This clonotype was seen only a few times. V gene TRBV4-1 combines with J gene TRBJ2-2; D call uncertain. The V end was cut by 1 base, the J end by 6 bases, with 3 bases between. The CDR3 loop spans 12 amino acids. The germline gives CDR1 MGHRA, CDR2 YSYEKL. As DNA, the CDR3 is TGCGCCAGCAGCCAAGTTTCCGGGGAGCTGTTTTTT. Encoded protein: CASSQVSGELFF.

The sample holds a few counts of this clonotype. A read error may explain this, as a much larger clone is one base away. V gene TRBV5-1 combines with J gene TRBJ1-1, with D tentatively TRBD1 (6 bases). Germline CDR1 SGHRS, CDR2 YFSETQ. The CDR3 runs 14 residues. CDR3 sequence: CASRLRGPNTEACF. The CDR3 coding sequence is TGCGCCAGCAGACTTCGGGGGCCGAACACTGAAGCTTGCTTT.